Shown below are 31 T cell receptor beta chains from a single sample sequenced in a study of T cell repertoires in cytomegalovirus infection. TCRdb processed the reads anew with MiXCR; each CDR3 protein has one entry. The sample has 270,000 or so distinct CDR3 sequences, over 15% seen once; the top ten hold around 47%. Sample: CD8+ T cells from PBMCs. All receptors derive from a human donor in good health (CMV status not recorded). Some clones in this sample may be carry-over from other donors' samples.

A remark on this clonotype: This sequence may be a read error, since a much larger clone differs from it by one base. The rearrangement uses TRBV28 and TRBJ1-1, with no clear D. Germline loops: CDR1 MDHEN, CDR2 SYDVKM. This CDR3 is built from 15 residues. CDR3 loop: CASSFSMSPNTVAFF. The CDR3 nucleotides read TGTGCCAGCAGTTTTTCAATGAGTCCCAACACTGTAGCTTTCTTT.

At least ten counts were recorded for this clonotype. The chain has TRBV10-3 and TRBJ1-2; the match to TRBD1 covers 11 bases. The ends lost 4 bases at V and 7 bases at J; junction bases unmatched: 8. The CDR3 is 15 amino acids. Germline V gene sequence: CDR1 ENHRY, CDR2 SYGVKD. The CDR3 is CAISGGQGAIGGYTF. CDR3 in DNA: TGTGCCATCAGTGGAGGACAGGGGGCAATTGGTGGCTACACCTTC.

The chain joins TRBV7-9 to TRBJ1-1, with 7 nucleotides matching TRBD1. The germline gives CDR1 SEHNR, CDR2 FQNEAQ (reference sequence). J was trimmed by 1 base and V by 1 base; bases with no gene match: 6. The CDR3 runs to 16 residues. The CDR3 sequence: CASSLVGGVGNTEAFF. CDR3 DNA sequence: TGTGCCAGCAGCTTAGTAGGGGGCGTCGGGAACACTGAAGCTTTCTTT.

The V call is TRBV3-1, the J call TRBJ2-1; D gene unclear. Per germline, CDR1 LGHDT and CDR2 YNNKEL (reference sequence). This CDR3 region has 14 residues. Trimming took off 1 base at V and 3 bases at J, with 7 bases between the two ends. This CDR3 reads CASSQAYGYNEQFF. The CDR3 DNA sequence: TGTGCCAGCAGCCAAGCATATGGCTACAATGAGCAGTTCTTC.

This clonotype was counted between two and nine times. This sequence joins TRBV6-5 and TRBJ2-3; TRBD2 matches at 11 bases. V shed 0 bases, J shed 7 bases, and the junction held 12 bases outside the gene matches. Germline loops: CDR1 MNHEY, CDR2 SVGAGI. This CDR3 is built from 18 residues. CDR3 protein: CASSYSLPASGGYHTQYF. CDR3 sequence (DNA): TGTGCCAGCAGTTACTCCCTCCCGGCTAGCGGGGGGTACCATACGCAGTATTTT.

As to this clonotype: A much larger clone is a single base away; this may be a read error. Without the conserved terminal phenylalanine or tryptophan, this CDR3 likely stems from a read error. The chain has TRBV28 and TRBJ2-1, with TRBD2 as a possible D gene (6 bases). This CDR3 comprises 15 residues. V was pared by 3 bases and J by 4 bases, with 13 bases between. CDR1 and CDR2 from the germline V gene are MDHEN and SYDVKM. The CDR3 protein is CASSFLTSPYNEQFS. Here the CDR3 DNA reads TGTGCCAGCAGTTTTTTGACTAGTCCGTACAATGAGCAGTTCTCC.

In its sample, this clonotype was seen many times. The rearrangement joins TRBV7-9 to TRBJ1-2; 10 nucleotides agree with TRBD1. V lost 5 bases and J lost 8; bases outside the gene matches: 14. CDR1 SEHNR and CDR2 FQNEAQ come from the germline V gene (reference sequence). The CDR3 contains 16 residues. The CDR3 nucleotides read TGTGCCAGCAGCCAAGTCCGGGACAGGGGAAGTGAGGGCTACACCTTC. Encoded protein: CASSQVRDRGSEGYTF.

This clonotype occurred a few times. The chain employs TRBV2 and TRBJ2-3; no firm D call. The CDR3 extends over 17 amino acids. Germline V gives CDR1 SNHLY, CDR2 FYNNEI. V was pared by 0 bases and J by 0 bases, with 13 bases between. The CDR3 DNA follows: TGTGCCAGCAGTGAAGCGCTTCCAGAAACTAGCACAGATACGCAGTATTTT. Residues: CASSEALPETSTDTQYF.

This clonotype was observed at least ten times. The chain couples TRBV7-8 to TRBJ2-7; tentatively, D is TRBD1 or TRBD2 (6 bases each). There are 13 residues in the CDR3. Trimming took 2 bases from V and 6 from J, leaving 11 bases between them. Germline V gene sequence: CDR1 SGHVS, CDR2 FQNEAQ. The CDR3 region has the DNA TGTGCCAGCAGCTTATTAGAGGGGGGCGAGCAGTACTTC. This translates into CASSLLEGGEQYF. The full variable domain, completed using reference TRBV7-8 and TRBJ2-7, is GAGVSQSPRYKVAKRGQDVALRCDPISGHVSLFWYQQALGQGPEFLTYFQNEAQLDKSGLPSDRFFAERPEGSVSTLKIQRTQQEDSAVYLCASSLLEGGEQYFGPGTRLTVT.

This clonotype was detected ten times or more. CDR3 amino acids: CASTSGDYEQYF. The CDR3 DNA reads as TGTGCCAGCACTAGCGGAGACTACGAGCAGTACTTC. The V call is TRBV7-2, the J call TRBJ2-7, with 7 bases lining up with TRBD2. Germline V gene sequence: CDR1 SGHTA, CDR2 FQGNSA. The CDR3 spans 12 residues. The V gene end was trimmed by 7 bases and the J gene end by 3 bases; junction bases not matched to a gene: 3.

The genes are TRBV11-2 and TRBJ2-4; D perhaps matches TRBD1 (6 bases). The CDR3 is 16 amino acids. Germline assignment: CDR1 SGHAT and CDR2 FQNNGV. Trimming removed 0 bases from V and 0 bases from J, with 9 bases in between. DNA for the CDR3: TGTGCCAGCAGCTTAGATCAGGGGCTAGCCAAAAACATTCAGTACTTC. As protein: CASSLDQGLAKNIQYF. The complete variable domain, with remaining parts taken from reference TRBV11-2 and TRBJ2-4, reads EAGVAQSPRYKIIEKRQSVAFWCNPISGHATLYWYQQILGQGPKLLIQFQNNGVVDDSQLPKDRFSAERLKGVDSTLKIQPAKLEDSAVYLCASSLDQGLAKNIQYFGAGTRLSVL.

The chain joins TRBV29-1 to TRBJ2-1; D perhaps matches TRBD1 (6 bases). V gave up 4 bases and J gave up 2 bases, with 12 bases separating them. The length of the CDR3 is 14 residues. Germline CDR1 is SQVTM and CDR2 is ANQGSEA. The CDR3 loop is CSVVRAGAYNEQFF. In DNA form, the CDR3 reads TGCAGCGTTGTTCGGGCAGGGGCCTACAATGAGCAGTTCTTC.

This clonotype was found a few times. The gene calls are TRBV20-1 and TRBJ2-5; D is ambiguous. Germline V gene lookup returns CDR1 DFQATT and CDR2 SNEGSKA (reference sequence). Between the trimmed V and J ends, which lost 3 bases and 0 bases, there was a span of 11 bases. The CDR3 covers 14 residues. CDR3 in amino acids: CSASNYLNQETQYF. CDR3 nucleotide sequence: TGCAGTGCTAGCAACTATTTGAACCAAGAGACCCAGTACTTC.

The rearrangement links TRBV19 to TRBJ1-2; 8 positions match TRBD1. CDR1 and CDR2 from the germline V gene are LNHDA and SQIVND (reference sequence). CDR3 size: 14 residues. V trimming: 6 bases; J trimming: 8 bases; junction bases outside the gene matches: 11. CDR3 protein: CASRISGGFGGYTF. In nucleotides, the CDR3 is TGTGCCAGTAGGATCTCAGGGGGCTTCGGGGGCTACACCTTC. Supplemented by reference TRBV19 and TRBJ1-2, the full variable domain reads DGGITQSPKYLFRKEGQNVTLSCEQNLNHDAMYWYRQDPGQGLRLIYYSQIVNDFQKGDIAEGYSVSREKKESFPLTVTSAQKNPTAFYLCASRISGGFGGYTFGSGTRLTVV.

This clonotype has at least ten counts. The chain joins TRBV7-9 to TRBJ2-7; perhaps TRBD2 as D (6 bases). CDR3 size: 19 residues. From germline, CDR1 is SEHNR and CDR2 FQNEAQ (reference sequence). The V and J ends lost 5 bases and 4 bases respectively, with 30 bases between them. The CDR3 loop is CASSPTTSRPRGESYEQYF. In nucleotides, the CDR3 is TGTGCCAGCAGCCCGACGACCTCCAGGCCGCGGGGTGAGTCTTACGAGCAGTACTTC.

This chain links TRBV2 with TRBJ2-2; D ambiguous. Trimming shortened V by 8 bases and J by 3 bases, and 13 bases separated the two germline ends. This CDR3 comprises 14 residues. CDR1 and CDR2 (germline): SNHLY, FYNNEI. Here the CDR3 DNA reads TGTGCCAGCTCTGAGGCGGCGGACACCGGGGAGCTGTTTTTT. This translates into CASSEAADTGELFF.

CDR3 bases: TGCAGCGTTGAAGATCGCAGGAACGAGCAGTACTTC. As protein: CSVEDRRNEQYF. The chain couples TRBV29-1 to TRBJ2-7; D uncertain. Germline V gene data show CDR1 as SQVTM and CDR2 as ANQGSEA. V was clipped by 0 bases and J by 5 bases, with 8 bases between them. The CDR3 has 12 amino acids.

This clonotype was seen many times. V gene TRBV25-1 combines with J gene TRBJ1-6, with D unresolved. Between the trimmed V and J ends, which lost 8 bases and 4 bases, there was a span of 3 bases. Germline V gene lookup returns CDR1 MGHDK and CDR2 SYGVNS. The CDR3 is made up of 11 amino acids. CDR3 bases: TGTGCCAGCGGTTATAATTCACCCCTCCACTTT. Its protein product is CASGYNSPLHF.

This clonotype was observed at least ten times. This chain connects TRBV6-1 to TRBJ2-1; no definite D call. V dropped 5 bases and J dropped 7 bases, with 18 bases sitting between them. This CDR3 is 15 amino acids long. Germline assignment: CDR1 MNHNS and CDR2 SASEGT. DNA for the CDR3: TGTGCCAGCAGTTCTCCACCCCACTACCCTAATGAGCAGTTCTTC. Protein: CASSSPPHYPNEQFF.

The V gene is TRBV29-1, the J gene TRBJ1-1, with a possible D match to TRBD1 (5 bases). This CDR3 has 12 amino acids. V lost 5 bases and J lost 4, with 11 bases in between. Per germline, CDR1 SQVTM and CDR2 ANQGSEA. CDR3 in DNA: TGCAGCGTTCCTGGGGGGGGCACTGAAGCTTTCTTT. It yields the protein CSVPGGGTEAFF.

This clonotype was observed a few times. The gene calls are TRBV7-9 and TRBJ2-1, with 8 bases matching TRBD1. The CDR3 is made up of 13 amino acids. Trimming at V came to 1 base and at J to 10 bases, leaving 3 bases not matched to a gene. Germline values: CDR1 SEHNR, CDR2 FQNEAQ (reference sequence). The CDR3 nucleotides read TGTGCCAGCAGCTTAGGCGGGACAGGCGAGCAGTTCTTC. Its translation is CASSLGGTGEQFF.

This clonotype showed up just a few times. The rearrangement links TRBV19 to TRBJ1-1; D possibly corresponds to TRBD1 (6 bases). Germline V gene data show CDR1 as LNHDA and CDR2 as SQIVND (reference sequence). Trimming removed 7 bases at V and 5 bases at J, with 11 bases between. The CDR3 runs 12 residues. The CDR3 bases are TGTGCCAGTAACGGGGGCCTAACTGAAGCTTTCTTT. As protein: CASNGGLTEAFF.

This chain connects TRBV11-2 to TRBJ2-2; 9 bases map to TRBD1. The CDR3 contains 17 residues. CDR1 and CDR2 from the germline V gene are SGHAT and FQNNGV. V was pared by 3 bases and J by 1 base, with 6 bases of the junction left unmatched. The CDR3 DNA sequence: TGTGCCAGCAGCTTTCCGGGACAGGGCAGGAACACCGGGGAGCTGTTTTTT. Amino acid sequence: CASSFPGQGRNTGELFF.

The chain recombines TRBV12-3 or TRBV12-4 with TRBJ2-7, with a possible D match to TRBD2 (5 bases). This CDR3 is 13 amino acids long. V shed 0 bases and J shed 7 bases, with 10 bases lying between them. The CDR3 DNA reads as TGTGCCAGCAGTTTAGCTATTACGGGGGAGCAGTACTTC. This sequence encodes CASSLAITGEQYF.

In this sample, this clonotype turned up many times. The chain links TRBV6-1 to TRBJ2-1; TRBD2 agrees at 8 bases. The CDR3 spans 19 residues. Per germline, CDR1 MNHNS and CDR2 SASEGT. J lost 0 bases, V lost 4 bases, and 14 bases had no gene match. This CDR3 is CASSGLASPRGGSYNEQFF. Written as DNA, the CDR3 is TGTGCCAGCAGTGGCTTAGCCAGCCCTCGGGGGGGCTCCTACAATGAGCAGTTCTTC.

This chain joins TRBV6-2 or TRBV6-3 and TRBJ1-1, with no clear D. Trimming removed 6 bases from V and 7 bases from J, with 9 bases in between. CDR1 is MNHEY, CDR2 SVGEGT, per germline. CDR3 length: 11 amino acids. CDR3 DNA sequence: TGTGCCAGCAGACAAACACATGAAGCTTTCTTT. Amino acid sequence: CASRQTHEAFF.

This clonotype has a handful of counts. The rearrangement joins TRBV28 to TRBJ1-4; D not certain. The V end lost 5 bases, the J end lost 4 bases, and 8 bases lay between the germline ends. The V gene's germline CDR1 is MDHEN and CDR2 SYDVKM. The CDR3 extends over 13 amino acids. CDR3 protein: CASSNRNNEKLFF. CDR3 nucleotide sequence: TGTGCCAGCAGTAACAGAAATAATGAAAAACTGTTTTTT.

This clonotype has a count of ten or more. The CDR3 sequence: CASSDRGGNQPQHF. CDR3 nucleotide sequence: TGTGCCAGCAGCGACCGGGGCGGCAATCAGCCCCAGCATTTT. The rearrangement uses TRBV7-9 and TRBJ1-5, with a possible D match to TRBD1 (5 bases). The CDR3 spans 14 residues. The V gene's germline CDR1 is SEHNR and CDR2 FQNEAQ (reference sequence). The ends were cut back, 5 bases at V and 2 bases at J, with 10 bases in the middle.

This clonotype came up many times. The gene calls are TRBV7-8 and TRBJ1-6, with D hard to call. Germline CDR1 and CDR2: SGHVS and FQNEAQ. The CDR3 is made up of 16 amino acids. The V end lost 2 bases, the J end lost 0 bases, and 8 bases lay between the germline ends. For the CDR3, the DNA is TGTGCCAGCAGCTTACGCGGCAGCTCCTATAATTCACCCCTCCACTTT. This gives the protein CASSLRGSSYNSPLHF.

The chain combines TRBV2 with TRBJ2-7; possible D gene TRBD2, 5 bases. The V end was cut by 3 bases, the J end by 3 bases, with 15 bases between. In germline, CDR1 is SNHLY, CDR2 FYNNEI. The CDR3 totals 15 residues. CDR3: CASSDVGINGYEQYF. The CDR3 DNA is TGTGCCAGCAGTGATGTCGGGATCAACGGCTACGAGCAGTACTTC.

This clonotype was seen a handful of times. V usage is TRBV11-1 and J usage is TRBJ2-1; 8 positions agree with TRBD1. The CDR3 is 17 residues long. V dropped 1 base and J dropped 3; count of bases not matched to a gene: 8. Germline CDR1 SGHAT, CDR2 FQDESV (reference sequence). CDR3: CASSLGPTGDDYNEQFF. The CDR3 coding sequence is TGTGCCAGCAGCTTAGGGCCGACAGGGGATGACTACAATGAGCAGTTCTTC. Full variable domain (remainder filled in from reference TRBV11-1 and TRBJ2-1): EAEVAQSPRYKITEKSQAVAFWCDPISGHATLYWYRQILGQGPELLVQFQDESVVDDSQLPKDRFSAERLKGVDSTLKIQPAELGDSAMYLCASSLGPTGDDYNEQFFGPGTRLTVL.